This passage covers 32 T cell receptor beta chains from one sample sequenced in a study of cytomegalovirus exposure and HLA in healthy donors. Produced via immunoSEQ multiplex PCR; TCRdb's table is partial and in-frame only. This table has approximately 270,000 clones, almost 90% appearing once. Material: PBMCs. The receptors stem from a woman aged 18-30 years in good health and CMV-seronegative.

Points on this clone: One end of the junction fails to match germline, which may point to a read error. Within the sample, other DNA sequences also encode this same CDR3. CDR3 nucleotide sequence: TGCAGTGCCTCCGACAATGAGCAGTTCTTC. Its protein product is CSASDNEQFF. The V call is TRBV20-1, the J call TRBJ2-1, with D hard to call. Looked up from germline, CDR1 is DFQATT and CDR2 is SNEGSKA (reference sequence). There are 10 residues in the CDR3.

This clone has a single count. The rearrangement uses TRBV19 and TRBJ1-1, with D tentatively TRBD1 (6 bases). CDR3 length equals 14 residues. Germline loops: CDR1 LNHDA, CDR2 SQIVND (reference sequence). Trimming pared 4 bases from V and 5 bases from J, leaving 14 bases between. The CDR3 region has the DNA TGTGCCAGTAGTACCCCAGGGGTGGTGACTGAAGCTTTCTTT. It yields the protein CASSTPGVVTEAFF.

This clone was observed a few times. The chain employs TRBV2 and TRBJ2-7; D tentatively fits TRBD1 or TRBD2 (5 bases each). CDR3 length equals 11 residues. Trimming took off 8 bases at V and 7 bases at J, with 12 bases between the two ends. Germline V CDR1 and CDR2: SNHLY, FYNNEI. CDR3 sequence: CASEGTGEQYV. CDR3 DNA sequence: TGTGCCAGCGAGGGGACGGGGGAGCAGTACGTC.

This chain connects TRBV4-3 to TRBJ1-1; D is undetermined. Trimming removed 0 bases from V and 1 base from J, with 6 bases in between. In germline, CDR1 is LGHNA, CDR2 YSLEER. The CDR3 loop spans 14 amino acids. CDR3 sequence (DNA): TGCGCCAGCAGCCAAGATGTATCGAACACTGAAGCTTTCTTT. Encoded protein: CASSQDVSNTEAFF.

The chain uses TRBV7-9 and TRBJ1-5; D is possibly TRBD1 (6 bases). The CDR3 extends over 17 amino acids. Germline V gene data show CDR1 as SEHNR and CDR2 as FQNEAQ (reference sequence). Trimming pared 5 bases from V and 3 bases from J, leaving 20 bases between. CDR3 sequence (DNA): TGTGCCAGCAGCAGGGGGAGGGCAGGGATGACCAATCAGCCCCAGCATTTT. It specifies CASSRGRAGMTNQPQHF.

V gene TRBV5-1 combines with J gene TRBJ1-2, with D possibly being TRBD1 (6 bases). Trimming removed 4 bases at V and 6 bases at J, with 19 bases between. The germline V gene has CDR1 SGHRS and CDR2 YFSETQ. This CDR3 region has 15 residues. Here the CDR3 reads CASSLLGAGADGYTF. As DNA, the CDR3 is TGCGCCAGCAGCCTGCTCGGGGCAGGGGCGGATGGCTACACCTTC.

The rearrangement uses TRBV13 and TRBJ2-2; D not resolved. This CDR3 has 13 residues. With 8 bases removed from V and 0 bases from J, the gap between germline ends came to 7 bases. Germline CDR1 is PRHDT and CDR2 is FYEKMQ (reference sequence). CDR3 DNA sequence: TGTGCCAGCTTTCGTGCGAACACCGGGGAGCTGTTTTTT. Translation gives CASFRANTGELFF. Full variable domain (rest looked up from reference TRBV13 and TRBJ2-2): AAGVIQSPRHLIKEKRETATLKCYPIPRHDTVYWYQQGPGQDPQFLISFYEKMQSDKGSIPDRFSAQQFSDYHSELNMSSLELGDSALYFCASFRANTGELFFGEGSRLTVL.

This clone was observed a few times. The rearrangement links TRBV2 to TRBJ2-7; D is possibly TRBD2 (7 bases). This CDR3 is 14 amino acids long. CDR1 is SNHLY and CDR2 is FYNNEI in the germline V gene. Trimming cost V 0 bases and J 2 bases, with 8 bases left between them. The CDR3 is CASSEAGGPYEQYF. Written as DNA, the CDR3 is TGTGCCAGCAGTGAAGCGGGGGGGCCCTACGAGCAGTACTTC.

With regard to this clone: The junction departs from the called germline gene at one end, perhaps through a read error. The chain joins TRBV30 to TRBJ2-7, with 13 bases identical to TRBD2. Germline assignment: CDR1 GTSNPN and CDR2 SVGIG (reference sequence). The CDR3 is 13 amino acids. As DNA, the CDR3 is TGTGCGTGGACTAGCGGGGGAACCTACGAGCAGTACTTC. Translating gives CAWTSGGTYEQYF.

The genes are TRBV5-6 and TRBJ1-2; D is perhaps TRBD1 (5 bases). V was trimmed by 3 bases and J by 5 bases, leaving 20 bases between them. The V gene's germline CDR1 is SGHDT and CDR2 YYEEEE. The CDR3 is 16 amino acids. The CDR3: CASSWGVGEMSYGYTF. In DNA, the CDR3 is TGTGCCAGCAGCTGGGGGGTCGGGGAAATGTCTTATGGCTACACCTTC.

The chain links TRBV5-1 to TRBJ1-6, with D possibly matching TRBD1 (6 bases). CDR1 and CDR2 (germline): SGHRS, YFSETQ. V was trimmed by 6 bases and J by 4 bases, leaving 11 bases between them. CDR3 size: 14 residues. CDR3 residues: CASMPGDYNSPLHF. CDR3 bases: TGCGCCAGCATGCCAGGGGATTATAATTCACCCCTCCACTTT.

The genes are TRBV4-3 and TRBJ2-2; D gene uncertain. The CDR3 spans 16 residues. Trimming removed 0 bases from V and 7 bases from J, with 15 bases in between. CDR1 LGHNA and CDR2 YSLEER come from the germline V gene. The CDR3 protein is CASSQDEIKVGGELFF. The CDR3, as DNA: TGCGCCAGCAGCCAAGATGAAATTAAAGTCGGCGGGGAGCTGTTTTTT.

This chain joins TRBV7-2 and TRBJ1-4; TRBD1 matches at 7 bases. Per the germline V gene, CDR1 is SGHTA and CDR2 is FQGNSA. The CDR3 covers 15 residues. Losses at the gene ends were 0 bases for V and 5 bases for J; bases not matched to a gene: 3. For the CDR3, the DNA is TGTGCCAGCAGCTTAGCTGGCAGGGGGAATGAAAAACTGTTTTTT. This encodes CASSLAGRGNEKLFF.

The V gene is TRBV28, the J gene TRBJ2-2; D not resolved. The length of the CDR3 is 10 residues. CDR1 is MDHEN and CDR2 is SYDVKM in the germline V gene. The ends were cut back, 8 bases at V and 8 bases at J, with 6 bases in the middle. The CDR3 loop is CASSGGELFF. CDR3 bases: TGTGCCAGCTCAGGTGGGGAGCTGTTTTTT. Together with reference TRBV28 and TRBJ2-2, the CDR3 gives the full variable domain: DVKVTQSSRYLVKRTGEKVFLECVQDMDHENMFWYRQDPGLGLRLIYFSYDVKMKEKGDIPEGYSVSREKKERFSLILESASTNQTSMYLCASSGGELFFGEGSRLTVL.

The chain recombines TRBV28 with TRBJ1-2; D ambiguous. V was pared by 3 bases and J by 3 bases, with 5 bases between. Germline V gene data show CDR1 as MDHEN and CDR2 as SYDVKM. The CDR3 extends over 12 amino acids. CDR3 nucleotide sequence: TGTGCCAGCAGTTTGTCCGACTATGGCTACACCTTC. Protein sequence: CASSLSDYGYTF.

The rearrangement links TRBV5-1 to TRBJ1-6, with a tentative D call TRBD1 (6 bases). Trimming took 3 bases from V and 0 from J, leaving 19 bases between them. The CDR3 spans 19 residues. The germline V gene has CDR1 SGHRS and CDR2 YFSETQ. Written as DNA, the CDR3 is TGCGCCAGCAGCTGGGCCCTTCAGGGGTCAGGCTCCTATAATTCACCCCTCCACTTT. This sequence encodes CASSWALQGSGSYNSPLHF.

The chain recombines TRBV5-1 with TRBJ1-1; D may be TRBD1 (5 bases). This CDR3 comprises 15 residues. CDR1 and CDR2 from the germline V gene are SGHRS and YFSETQ. The V end was cut by 2 bases, the J end by 1 base, with 12 bases between. The CDR3 sequence is CASSFTVQGNTEAFF. The CDR3 coding sequence is TGCGCCAGCAGCTTCACAGTCCAGGGGAACACTGAAGCTTTCTTT. Variable domain in full (rest from reference TRBV5-1 and TRBJ1-1): KAGVTQTPRYLIKTRGQQVTLSCSPISGHRSVSWYQQTPGQGLQFLFEYFSETQRNKGNFPGRFSGRQFSNSRSEMNVSTLELGDSALYLCASSFTVQGNTEAFFGQGTRLTVV.

The chain uses TRBV5-1 and TRBJ2-3; 7 nucleotides align to TRBD1. The ends lost 4 bases at V and 4 bases at J; junction bases unmatched: 6. CDR3 length: 14 amino acids. The germline V gene encodes CDR1 SGHRS and CDR2 YFSETQ. The CDR3 spells CASSTGQVPDTQYF. The CDR3 DNA sequence: TGCGCCAGCAGCACCGGACAGGTCCCAGATACGCAGTATTTT.

The chain has TRBV10-3 and TRBJ2-5, with D possibly matching TRBD2 (6 bases). Germline CDR1 ENHRY, CDR2 SYGVKD. This CDR3 has 13 residues. V gave up 3 bases and J gave up 5 bases, with 10 bases separating them. The CDR3 loop reads CAISDGGTETQYF. The CDR3 nucleotides are TGTGCCATCAGTGATGGGGGGACGGAGACCCAGTACTTC.

In this sample, this clone turned up a few times. The gene calls are TRBV6-7 and TRBJ2-1, with 11 bases identical to TRBD2. TRBV6-7 is an ORF; its function is uncertain. There are 17 residues in the CDR3. The ends lost 4 bases at V and 7 bases at J; junction bases unmatched: 12. The CDR3 sequence: CASSSDLVAGGPNEQFF. The CDR3, as DNA: TGTGCCAGCAGTTCGGACCTAGTAGCGGGGGGGCCAAATGAGCAGTTCTTC.

V and J are TRBV2 and TRBJ2-5, with a weak D call TRBD2 (5 bases). Looked up from germline, CDR1 is SNHLY and CDR2 is FYNNEI. Trimming left V 7 bases short and J 1 base short, with 19 bases between. The CDR3 is 16 residues long. CDR3: CASMGRGRRTQETQYF. The CDR3 nucleotides read TGTGCCAGCATGGGTCGGGGAAGGAGGACCCAAGAGACCCAGTACTTC.

V gene TRBV7-6 combines with J gene TRBJ2-5; 9 bases align to TRBD1. The assigned J gene may be wrong: the sequence end matches TRBJ2-7 better. This CDR3 comprises 14 residues. Germline CDR1 and CDR2: SGHVS and FNYEAQ. CDR3: CASSLDRGLGEQYF. Here the CDR3 DNA reads TGTGCCAGCAGCTTAGACAGGGGGCTGGGCGAGCAGTACTTC.

This chain joins TRBV7-8 and TRBJ2-2, with TRBD1 matching 7 bases. The CDR3 spans 15 residues. Germline CDR1 reads SGHVS; CDR2 reads FQNEAQ. V shed 2 bases and J 1 base; nucleotides not matched to a gene: 1. CDR3 sequence: CASSLRTGNTGELFF. The CDR3 nucleotides read TGTGCCAGCAGCTTACGGACAGGGAACACCGGGGAGCTGTTTTTT.

This clone has only a few counts. This sequence joins TRBV9 and TRBJ1-2, with TRBD1 matching 8 bases. This CDR3 spans 12 amino acids. CDR1 and CDR2 from the germline V gene are SGDLS and YYNGEE. Losses at the gene ends were 3 bases for V and 7 bases for J; bases not matched to a gene: 2. CDR3 loop: CASSGTGFGYTF. The CDR3 nucleotides are TGTGCCAGCAGCGGGACAGGGTTTGGCTACACCTTC.

The V call is TRBV7-6, the J call TRBJ2-7; 9 bases fit TRBD2. Germline trimming cut 1 base from V and 2 bases from J; bases unmatched to any gene: 6. The CDR3 has 16 residues. Germline CDR1 reads SGHVS; CDR2 reads FNYEAQ. DNA of the CDR3: TGTGCCAGCAGCTTAGGGGGGGCTAGCGGGGCCTACGAGCAGTACTTC. The encoded protein is CASSLGGASGAYEQYF.

The CDR3 nucleotides are TGTGCCAGCGGCGACACTAACTATGGCTACACCTTC. Its translation: CASGDTNYGYTF. The genes are TRBV28 and TRBJ1-2; D gene unclear. The CDR3 totals 12 residues. Trimming took 8 bases from V and 0 from J, leaving 7 bases between them. Germline V lookup: CDR1 MDHEN, CDR2 SYDVKM.

This chain connects TRBV6-5 to TRBJ2-3, with 11 bases aligning to TRBD2. This CDR3 has 15 residues. The germline V gene encodes CDR1 MNHEY and CDR2 SVGAGI. Trimming took 6 bases from V and 6 from J; bases not matched to a gene: 8. CDR3 protein: CASSSLAGGWDTQYF. The CDR3 DNA follows: TGTGCCAGCAGCTCCCTAGCGGGGGGATGGGATACGCAGTATTTT.

The chain has TRBV13 and TRBJ2-1, with D tentatively TRBD2 (5 bases). Germline values: CDR1 PRHDT, CDR2 FYEKMQ (reference sequence). This CDR3 comprises 15 residues. The ends were cut back, 0 bases at V and 4 bases at J, with 10 bases in the middle. The CDR3: CASSLGRERYNEQFF. The CDR3 DNA reads TGTGCCAGCAGCTTAGGCCGGGAACGATACAATGAGCAGTTCTTC.

The V gene is TRBV27, the J gene TRBJ2-3; 8 positions match TRBD2. Germline V gene data show CDR1 as MNHEY and CDR2 as SMNVEV (reference sequence). J lost 3 bases, V lost 8 bases, and 10 bases had no gene match. The length of the CDR3 is 15 residues. The CDR3 DNA follows: TGTGCCAGCCACCCCGGGACTAGTTTAACAGATACGCAGTATTTT. Its translation is CASHPGTSLTDTQYF.

The table lists this clone with a count of one. The J gene is TRBJ2-1, the V gene TRBV7-8; 11 bases are a match to TRBD1. The germline CDR1 and CDR2 sequences are SGHVS and FQNEAQ. The V gene end was trimmed by 2 bases and the J gene end by 7 bases; junction bases not matched to a gene: 4. This CDR3 has 15 residues. CDR3 residues: CASSLPGQGANEQFF. The CDR3 nucleotides read TGTGCCAGCAGCTTACCTGGACAGGGGGCTAATGAGCAGTTCTTC.

This chain links TRBV10-1 with TRBJ2-3; 12 bases line up with TRBD2. The germline V gene has CDR1 WNHNN and CDR2 SYGVQD (reference sequence). V was pared by 2 bases and J by 6 bases, with 3 bases of the junction left unmatched. The CDR3 has 15 amino acids. CDR3 sequence: CASSEPSGGVDTQYF. The CDR3 region has the DNA TGCGCCAGCAGTGAGCCTAGCGGGGGGGTTGATACGCAGTATTTT.

The chain recombines TRBV6-1 with TRBJ1-4; D may be TRBD1 (6 bases). The germline CDR1 and CDR2 sequences are MNHNS and SASEGT. The V gene lost 7 bases and the J gene lost 0 bases, with 12 bases spanning the gap. This CDR3 has 15 residues. The CDR3 spells CASKGQTATNEKLFF. Here the CDR3 DNA reads TGTGCCAGCAAAGGACAGACTGCAACTAATGAAAAACTGTTTTTT.